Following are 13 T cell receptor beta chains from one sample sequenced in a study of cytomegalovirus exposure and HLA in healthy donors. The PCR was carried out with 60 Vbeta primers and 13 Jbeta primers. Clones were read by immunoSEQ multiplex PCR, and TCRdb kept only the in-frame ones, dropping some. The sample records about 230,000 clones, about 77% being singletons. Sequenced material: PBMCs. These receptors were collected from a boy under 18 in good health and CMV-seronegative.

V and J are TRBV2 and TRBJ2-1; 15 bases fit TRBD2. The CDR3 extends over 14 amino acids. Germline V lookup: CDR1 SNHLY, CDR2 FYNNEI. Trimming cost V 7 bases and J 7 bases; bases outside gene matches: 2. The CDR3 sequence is CASIGLAGGNEQFF. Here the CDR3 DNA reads TGTGCCAGCATTGGACTAGCGGGGGGGAATGAGCAGTTCTTC.

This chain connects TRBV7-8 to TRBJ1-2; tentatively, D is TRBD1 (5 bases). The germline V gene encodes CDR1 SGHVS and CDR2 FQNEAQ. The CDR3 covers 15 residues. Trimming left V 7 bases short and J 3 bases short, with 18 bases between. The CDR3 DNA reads TGTGCCAGCACCTCGGGGTTTTGGGGGGACTATGGCTACACCTTC. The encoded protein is CASTSGFWGDYGYTF.

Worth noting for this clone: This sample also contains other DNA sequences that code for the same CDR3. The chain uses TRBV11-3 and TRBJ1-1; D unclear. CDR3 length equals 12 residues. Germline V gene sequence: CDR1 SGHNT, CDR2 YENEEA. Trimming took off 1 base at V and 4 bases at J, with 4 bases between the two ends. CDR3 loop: CASSLVRTEAFF. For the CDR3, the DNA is TGTGCCAGCAGCTTAGTTCGCACTGAAGCTTTCTTT.

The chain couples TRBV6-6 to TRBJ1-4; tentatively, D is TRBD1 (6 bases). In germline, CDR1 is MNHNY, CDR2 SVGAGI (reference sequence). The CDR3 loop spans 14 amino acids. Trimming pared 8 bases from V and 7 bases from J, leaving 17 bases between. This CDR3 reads CASGPGHGVEKLFF. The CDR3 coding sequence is TGTGCCAGCGGCCCGGGACACGGGGTTGAAAAACTGTTTTTT.

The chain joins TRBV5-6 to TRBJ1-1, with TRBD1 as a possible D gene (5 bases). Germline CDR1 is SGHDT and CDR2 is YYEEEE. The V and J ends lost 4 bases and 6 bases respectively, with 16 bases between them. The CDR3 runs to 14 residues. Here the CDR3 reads CASSPWGGGAEAFF. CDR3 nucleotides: TGTGCCAGCAGCCCTTGGGGGGGAGGCGCTGAAGCTTTCTTT.

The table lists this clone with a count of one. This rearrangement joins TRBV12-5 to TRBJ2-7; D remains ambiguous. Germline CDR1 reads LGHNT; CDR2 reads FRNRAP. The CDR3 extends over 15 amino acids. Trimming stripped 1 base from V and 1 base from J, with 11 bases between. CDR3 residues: CASGLDRKSSYEQYF. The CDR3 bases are TGTGCTAGTGGTTTGGACAGAAAAAGTTCCTACGAGCAGTACTTC.

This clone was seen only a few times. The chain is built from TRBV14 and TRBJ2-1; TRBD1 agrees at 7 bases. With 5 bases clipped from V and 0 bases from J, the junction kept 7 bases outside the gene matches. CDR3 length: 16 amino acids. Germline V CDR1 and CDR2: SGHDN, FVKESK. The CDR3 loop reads CASSELRGSSYNEQFF. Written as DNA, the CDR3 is TGTGCCAGCAGCGAACTCAGGGGGAGCTCCTACAATGAGCAGTTCTTC.

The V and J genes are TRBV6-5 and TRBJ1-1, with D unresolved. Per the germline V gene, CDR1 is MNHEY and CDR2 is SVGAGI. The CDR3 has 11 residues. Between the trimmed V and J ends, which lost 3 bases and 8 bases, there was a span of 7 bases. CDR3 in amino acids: CASSYGREAFF. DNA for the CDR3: TGTGCCAGCAGTTATGGGCGCGAAGCTTTCTTT.

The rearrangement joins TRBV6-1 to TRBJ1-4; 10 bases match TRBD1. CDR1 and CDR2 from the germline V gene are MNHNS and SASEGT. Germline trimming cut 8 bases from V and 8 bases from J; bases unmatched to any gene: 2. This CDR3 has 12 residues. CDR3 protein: CASRDRGEKLFF. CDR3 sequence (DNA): TGTGCCAGCCGGGACAGGGGCGAAAAACTGTTTTTT.

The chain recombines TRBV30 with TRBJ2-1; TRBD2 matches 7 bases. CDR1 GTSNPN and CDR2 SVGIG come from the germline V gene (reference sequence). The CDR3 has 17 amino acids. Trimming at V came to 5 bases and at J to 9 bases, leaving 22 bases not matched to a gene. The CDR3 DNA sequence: TGTGCCTGGGCCCAATTTTCTCTGGCTAGCGGTGAGGGTGAGCAGTTCTTC. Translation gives CAWAQFSLASGEGEQFF.

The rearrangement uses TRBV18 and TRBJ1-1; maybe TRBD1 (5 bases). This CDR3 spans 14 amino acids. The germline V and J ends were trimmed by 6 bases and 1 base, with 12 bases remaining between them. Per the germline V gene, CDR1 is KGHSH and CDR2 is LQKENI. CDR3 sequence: CASSAGIQNTEAFF. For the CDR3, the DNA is TGTGCCAGCTCGGCAGGGATTCAGAACACTGAAGCTTTCTTT.

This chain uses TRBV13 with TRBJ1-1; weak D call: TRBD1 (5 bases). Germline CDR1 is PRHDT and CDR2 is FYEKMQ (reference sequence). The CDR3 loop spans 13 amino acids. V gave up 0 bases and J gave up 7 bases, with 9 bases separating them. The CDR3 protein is CASSLGRGVEAFF. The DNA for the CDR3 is TGTGCCAGCAGCTTAGGCCGGGGGGTTGAAGCTTTCTTT.

The CDR3 is CAWWETGNTEAFF. The CDR3 DNA is TGTGCCTGGTGGGAGACAGGGAACACTGAAGCTTTCTTT. The gene calls are TRBV30 and TRBJ1-1; weak D call: TRBD1 (6 bases). In germline, CDR1 is GTSNPN, CDR2 SVGIG (reference sequence). The CDR3 loop spans 13 amino acids. V was clipped by 5 bases and J by 1 base, with 11 bases between them.